This T cell receptor (beta chain) derives from a study of blood T cell repertoires in COVID-19. As for the study in general: The samples span acute and convalescent COVID-19 from the United States, Italy and Spain.

The table came from immunoSEQ multiplex PCR; TCRdb's copy has only in-frame clones and leaves some out. The table includes 100,000 or so clones, roughly nine tenths detected once. The source of this sequence is a man aged 60 to 75 with acute or convalescent COVID-19. Sequences were obtained from peripheral blood.

CDR3 in DNA: TGTGCCAGCAGCCTCGACAGGGGAGGCAATCAGCCCCAGCATTTT. This sequence encodes CASSLDRGGNQPQHF. This chain joins TRBV11-2 and TRBJ1-5; 8 bases are a match to TRBD1. This CDR3 contains 15 residues. Germline V lookup: CDR1 SGHAT, CDR2 FQNNGV. After removal of 5 bases from V and 2 bases from J, the junction contained 5 bases not matched to a gene.